The 26 T cell receptor beta chains listed next were all sequenced from one sample in a study of blood T cell repertoires in COVID-19. The method was immunoSEQ multiplex PCR; TCRdb's version includes in-frame clones alone and lacks a portion of them. The sample has roughly 380,000 clones, less than 90% seen once. The sequencing sample was made of PBMCs or T cells enriched from blood (not recorded which). The receptors were sampled from a woman in her twenties or thirties who had recovered from COVID-19.

The table lists this clone with a few counts. The rearrangement uses TRBV7-9 and TRBJ2-7; TRBD1 aligns across 11 bases. There are 15 residues in the CDR3. The germline gives CDR1 SEHNR, CDR2 FQNEAQ (reference sequence). The ends lost 5 bases at V and 7 bases at J; junction bases unmatched: 10. The CDR3, as DNA: TGTGCCAGCAGCAGCAAGGGACAGGGGGGTGGAGAGCAGTACTTC. It is translated as CASSSKGQGGGEQYF. Drawing the rest from reference TRBV7-9 and TRBJ2-7, the complete variable domain is DTGVSQNPRHKITKRGQNVTFRCDPISEHNRLYWYRQTLGQGPEFLTYFQNEAQLEKSRLLSDRFSAERPKGSFSTLEIQRTEQGDSAMYLCASSSKGQGGGEQYFGPGTRLTVT.

J is TRBJ1-2 and V is TRBV18; a possible D gene is TRBD1 (6 bases). V was pared by 4 bases and J by 7 bases, with 16 bases between. Germline V CDR1 and CDR2: KGHSH, LQKENI. The CDR3 is made up of 14 amino acids. The CDR3 region has the DNA TGTGCCAGCTCACGATCGCAATACAGGGTTGGCTACACCTTC. Protein sequence: CASSRSQYRVGYTF.

The chain couples TRBV7-9 to TRBJ1-5; a weak D match, TRBD1 (6 bases). V was shortened by 4 bases and J by 3 bases, with 10 bases between the two germline ends. The CDR3 has 14 amino acids. Germline CDR1 and CDR2: SEHNR and FQNEAQ (reference sequence). The DNA for the CDR3 is TGTGCCAGCAGCTCTGGACAGATCAATCAGCCCCAGCATTTT. Its protein is CASSSGQINQPQHF. Supplemented by reference TRBV7-9 and TRBJ1-5, the full variable domain reads DTGVSQNPRHKITKRGQNVTFRCDPISEHNRLYWYRQTLGQGPEFLTYFQNEAQLEKSRLLSDRFSAERPKGSFSTLEIQRTEQGDSAMYLCASSSGQINQPQHFGDGTRLSIL.

The V and J genes are TRBV18 and TRBJ1-1; TRBD1 agrees at 7 bases. Germline V gene sequence: CDR1 KGHSH, CDR2 LQKENI. V trimming: 4 bases; J trimming: 1 base; junction bases outside the gene matches: 6. The CDR3 sequence is 15 residues long. CDR3 loop: CASSLGQRGNTEAFF. CDR3 sequence (DNA): TGTGCCAGCTCACTGGGACAGAGGGGGAACACTGAAGCTTTCTTT.

J is TRBJ2-5 and V is TRBV3-1 (or the pseudogene TRBV3-2); the match to TRBD2 covers 14 bases. Germline V gene lookup returns CDR1 LGHDT and CDR2 YNNKEL (reference sequence). J lost 4 bases, V lost 0 bases, and 7 bases had no gene match. The CDR3 length is 18 residues. As DNA, the CDR3 is TGTGCCAGCAGCCAAGAGACTAGCGGGAGGGAGTATGGAGAGACCCAGTACTTC. It is translated as CASSQETSGREYGETQYF.

V usage is TRBV24-1 and J usage is TRBJ2-7, with 9 bases that match TRBD1. From germline, CDR1 is KGHDR and CDR2 SFDVKD. The CDR3 extends over 14 amino acids. Trimming cost V 2 bases and J 6 bases; bases outside gene matches: 4. CDR3 nucleotides: TGTGCCACCAGTGATTCGACAGGGGGGCGCGAGCAGTACTTC. Translated, it gives CATSDSTGGREQYF.

The chain employs TRBV5-6 and TRBJ1-2; the D gene is possibly TRBD1 (6 bases). The CDR3 covers 15 residues. V lost 5 bases and J 5 bases, leaving 19 bases between the germline ends. Germline CDR1 SGHDT, CDR2 YYEEEE. In DNA form, the CDR3 reads TGTGCCAGCAGGTCAATCGACAGGAGCTCGTATGGCTACACCTTC. Protein sequence: CASRSIDRSSYGYTF.

The V gene is TRBV5-5, the J gene TRBJ2-1, with 7 bases matching TRBD2. CDR3 size: 14 residues. Germline assignment: CDR1 SGHKS and CDR2 YYEKEE (reference sequence). Losses at the gene ends were 5 bases for V and 7 bases for J; bases not matched to a gene: 9. Written as DNA, the CDR3 is TGTGCCAGCAGTTATCGACTAGCCGAGAATGAGCAGTTCTTC. Its translation: CASSYRLAENEQFF.

The chain joins TRBV28 to TRBJ1-2, with D maybe TRBD1 (6 bases). The CDR3 has 15 residues. Trimming shortened V by 5 bases and J by 4 bases, and 17 bases separated the two germline ends. CDR1 is MDHEN, CDR2 SYDVKM, per germline. This CDR3 is CASSQQGGVGYGYTF. For the CDR3, the DNA is TGTGCCAGCAGTCAACAGGGTGGGGTCGGCTATGGCTACACCTTC.

This chain connects TRBV5-8 to TRBJ2-2; perhaps TRBD1 as D (5 bases). Germline CDR1 reads SGHTS; CDR2 reads YDEGEE. Trimming stripped 0 bases from V and 3 bases from J, with 12 bases between. The CDR3 covers 16 residues. The CDR3 protein is CASSLVGGRDTGELFF. The CDR3 DNA reads as TGTGCCAGCAGCTTGGTAGGCGGCAGGGACACCGGGGAGCTGTTTTTT.

The J gene is TRBJ1-6, the V gene TRBV9; maybe TRBD1 (5 bases). V was pared by 3 bases and J by 7 bases, with 17 bases between. CDR3 length: 16 residues. Per germline, CDR1 SGDLS and CDR2 YYNGEE. In DNA, the CDR3 is TGTGCCAGCAGCGAGGGCGGGGGACGGCAAAATTCACCCCTCCACTTT. Protein sequence: CASSEGGGRQNSPLHF.

This clone was detected once. This chain uses TRBV5-1 with TRBJ2-2, with a weak D call TRBD1 (6 bases). This CDR3 is 15 amino acids long. The germline V gene encodes CDR1 SGHRS and CDR2 YFSETQ. Deletions cut 4 bases from V and 6 bases from J, with 16 bases between. In DNA form, the CDR3 reads TGCGCCAGCAGCCCCCCCGCCAGGGGATCCGGGGAGCTGTTTTTT. Amino acid sequence: CASSPPARGSGELFF.

This rearrangement joins TRBV6-1 to TRBJ1-6; D gene ambiguous. The germline V and J ends were trimmed by 1 base and 5 bases, with 9 bases remaining between them. CDR1 is MNHNS, CDR2 SASEGT, per germline. The CDR3 is made up of 15 amino acids. The CDR3 protein is CASSEGRVHNSPLHF. CDR3 DNA sequence: TGTGCCAGCAGTGAAGGGAGGGTCCATAATTCACCCCTCCACTTT.

The rearrangement links TRBV5-5 to TRBJ1-1; D is undetermined. CDR1 and CDR2 (germline): SGHKS, YYEKEE (reference sequence). The CDR3 loop spans 13 amino acids. The V gene lost 1 base and the J gene lost 0 bases, with 4 bases spanning the gap. CDR3 protein: CASSLSVNTEAFF. DNA for the CDR3: TGTGCCAGCAGCTTGTCGGTGAACACTGAAGCTTTCTTT.

The genes are TRBV9 and TRBJ2-3; 8 nucleotides line up with TRBD1. The V and J ends lost 3 bases and 5 bases, in that order; junction bases with no gene match: 11. Germline V CDR1 and CDR2: SGDLS, YYNGEE. The CDR3 sequence is 16 residues long. CDR3 loop: CASSDRGTPPIDTQYF. CDR3 sequence (DNA): TGTGCCAGCAGCGACAGGGGGACACCACCAATAGATACGCAGTATTTT. Together with reference TRBV9 and TRBJ2-3, the CDR3 gives the full variable domain: DSGVTQTPKHLITATGQRVTLRCSPRSGDLSVYWYQQSLDQGLQFLIQYYNGEERAKGNILERFSAQQFPDLHSELNLSSLELGDSALYFCASSDRGTPPIDTQYFGPGTRLTVL.

The chain has TRBV27 and TRBJ2-7, with TRBD1 identical over 9 bases. The CDR3 is 14 amino acids. The germline V gene encodes CDR1 MNHEY and CDR2 SMNVEV (reference sequence). After removal of 5 bases from V and 5 bases from J, the junction contained 7 bases not matched to a gene. This CDR3 reads CASSARTGADEQYF. The CDR3 coding sequence is TGTGCCAGCAGTGCCAGGACAGGGGCCGACGAGCAGTACTTC.

The gene calls are TRBV25-1 and TRBJ2-3; unclear D gene. This CDR3 is 14 amino acids long. Trimming shortened V by 5 bases and J by 2 bases, and 11 bases separated the two germline ends. Germline assignment: CDR1 MGHDK and CDR2 SYGVNS. Here the CDR3 reads CASSSSSDTDTQYF. The CDR3 DNA reads as TGTGCCAGCAGTTCCTCTTCAGACACAGATACGCAGTATTTT.

V is TRBV4-1 and J is TRBJ1-3; no clear D. The germline V gene encodes CDR1 MGHRA and CDR2 YSYEKL. Trimming took 2 bases from V and 0 from J, leaving 8 bases between them. The CDR3 consists of 15 residues. The CDR3, as DNA: TGCGCCAGCAGCCAAATCCGGGACTCTGGAAACACCATATATTTT. It translates to CASSQIRDSGNTIYF.

V usage is TRBV5-1 and J usage is TRBJ2-7; possible D gene TRBD1, 6 bases. Looked up from germline, CDR1 is SGHRS and CDR2 is YFSETQ. Trimming left V 4 bases short and J 6 bases short, with 11 bases between. The CDR3 loop spans 12 amino acids. CDR3 coding DNA: TGCGCCAGCAGCCAGGACAGAAGCGAGCAGTACTTC. As protein: CASSQDRSEQYF.

This chain connects TRBV14 to TRBJ2-7; 8 positions match TRBD1. The CDR3 loop spans 15 amino acids. The germline CDR1 and CDR2 sequences are SGHDN and FVKESK. V lost 3 bases to trimming and J lost 0 bases; unmatched junction nucleotides: 4. The CDR3 region has the DNA TGTGCCAGCAGCCAGAGGACAGGGTTCTCCTACGAGCAGTACTTC. Residues: CASSQRTGFSYEQYF. Looking up the rest from reference TRBV14 and TRBJ2-7 gives the full variable domain: EAGVTQFPSHSVIEKGQTVTLRCDPISGHDNLYWYRRVMGKEIKFLLHFVKESKQDESGMPNNRFLAERTGGTYSTLKVQPAELEDSGVYFCASSQRTGFSYEQYFGPGTRLTVT.

This sequence joins TRBV3-1 (or the pseudogene TRBV3-2) and TRBJ1-4; 10 bases line up with TRBD1. V lost 3 bases, J lost 6 bases, and 1 base stayed unmatched. This CDR3 comprises 14 residues. Germline CDR1 and CDR2: LGHDT and YNNKEL (reference sequence). The CDR3 loop reads CASSQGQGYEKLFF. Written as DNA, the CDR3 is TGTGCCAGCAGCCAGGGACAGGGGTATGAAAAACTGTTTTTT.

J is TRBJ1-1 and V is TRBV6-5; unclear D gene. The CDR3 consists of 14 residues. The germline V and J ends were trimmed by 6 bases and 4 bases, with 15 bases remaining between them. Germline-derived CDR1 and CDR2 are MNHEY and SVGAGI. The CDR3 DNA reads as TGTGCCAGCAGGCACCTCGATTCGGGCACTGAAGCTTTCTTT. This gives the protein CASRHLDSGTEAFF.

The rearrangement links TRBV2 to TRBJ1-3; D is unresolved. V was pared by 6 bases and J by 4 bases, with 19 bases between. The V gene's germline CDR1 is SNHLY and CDR2 FYNNEI. The CDR3 is 16 residues long. DNA of the CDR3: TGTGCCAGCAGCGGCAGACTAGGGTTGGGGGGAAACACCATATATTTT. Translating it yields CASSGRLGLGGNTIYF.

This rearrangement joins TRBV7-3 to TRBJ2-3, with D perhaps matching TRBD2 (6 bases). Per the germline V gene, CDR1 is SGHTA and CDR2 is FQGTGA. This CDR3 has 13 amino acids. V shed 3 bases and J shed 6 bases, with 10 bases lying between them. CDR3 sequence reads: CASSFGLADTQYF. The DNA of the CDR3 is TGTGCCAGCAGCTTCGGGCTAGCGGATACGCAGTATTTT.

V and J are TRBV20-1 and TRBJ2-1; D might be TRBD2 (5 bases). The germline V and J ends were trimmed by 3 bases and 9 bases, with 9 bases remaining between them. Germline V gene data show CDR1 as DFQATT and CDR2 as SNEGSKA (reference sequence). This CDR3 comprises 11 residues. Written as DNA, the CDR3 is TGCAGTGCTAGGCGTGCGGGTGAGCAGTTCTTC. As protein: CSARRAGEQFF.

J is TRBJ1-5 and V is TRBV28, with a weak D call TRBD1 (5 bases). This CDR3 comprises 15 residues. Germline assignment: CDR1 MDHEN and CDR2 SYDVKM. V gave up 6 bases and J gave up 4 bases, with 16 bases separating them. Written as DNA, the CDR3 is TGTGCCAGCAGGGCAACCCAAGGGGATAATCAGCCCCAGCATTTT. Translation: CASRATQGDNQPQHF.